These T cell receptor beta chains were read from a single sample in a study of T-cell memory formation after mild COVID-19. TCRdb reanalysed the 5' RACE reads using MiXCR and keeps one entry per CDR3 protein. The sample yields about 110,000 distinct CDR3 sequences, 15% to 20% seen once. The sequencing sample was made of PBMCs or a T cell subset sorted from them (not recorded which). All receptors come from a man younger than 35 who had mild COVID-19 (a few samples of this study predate the infection). Cell type and time point are not known. Each CDR3 is given with its conserved first and last residue. D genes are given only for firm matches. The size field is filled for only some rows; it gives once, few, many or a size class.

clone size	V gene	D gene	J gene	CDR3 length	CDR3 protein	CDR3 DNA
few	TRBV6-5	NA	TRBJ2-2	16	CASSYQVTGNTGELFF	TGTGCCAGCAGTTACCAAGTGACAGGGAACACCGGGGAGCTGTTTTTT
many	TRBV7-2	NA	TRBJ1-2	14	CASSLAMGARGYTF	TGTGCCAGCAGCTTAGCGATGGGGGCGCGAGGCTACACCTTC
NA	TRBV5-1	NA	TRBJ1-2	11	CASSWGYGYTF	TGCGCCAGCAGCTGGGGCTATGGCTACACCTTC
NA	TRBV5-1	NA	TRBJ1-6	14	CASSITSGNSPLHF	TGCGCCAGCAGCATAACTTCAGGGAATTCACCCCTCCACTTT
few	TRBV20-1	NA	TRBJ2-3	12	CSAPFGGDTQYF	TGCAGTGCTCCATTTGGAGGGGATACGCAGTATTTT
NA	TRBV6-2/TRBV6-3	NA	TRBJ2-3	13	CASKRDLTDTQYF	TGTGCCAGCAAACGGGACCTCACAGATACGCAGTATTTT
NA	TRBV12-3/TRBV12-4	NA	TRBJ1-1	15	CASSSGGSMNTEAFF	TGTGCCAGCAGTTCCGGGGGGAGCATGAACACTGAAGCTTTCTTT
NA	TRBV12-3/TRBV12-4	TRBD2	TRBJ2-3	17	CASTPRALAGPEDTQYF	TGTGCCAGCACCCCTAGAGCCCTAGCGGGCCCGGAGGATACGCAGTATTTT
few	TRBV4-1	TRBD2	TRBJ2-1	13	CASRPGLANEQFF	TGCGCCAGCAGACCGGGACTAGCCAATGAGCAGTTCTTC
few	TRBV28	TRBD1	TRBJ1-2	14	CASLTGGHGYGYTF	TGTGCCAGCCTAACAGGGGGGCACGGGTATGGCTACACCTTC
NA	TRBV5-1	TRBD1	TRBJ2-6	19	CASSQRLTGLGPGANVLTF	TGCGCCAGCAGCCAAAGGTTGACAGGGTTGGGGCCTGGGGCCAACGTCCTGACTTTC
few	TRBV4-2	NA	TRBJ2-1	17	CASSPLGLASSYNEQFF	TGTGCCAGCAGCCCCCTAGGACTCGCAAGCTCCTACAATGAGCAGTTCTTC
NA	TRBV6-2/TRBV6-3	NA	TRBJ1-1	16	CASRAQPGRLNTEAFF	TGTGCCAGCAGAGCACAGCCGGGACGGCTGAACACTGAAGCTTTCTTT
few	TRBV20-1	NA	TRBJ2-3	14	CSASRPGYTDTQYF	TGCAGTGCTAGTCGGCCAGGGTATACAGATACGCAGTATTTT
few	TRBV9	NA	TRBJ2-2	14	CASSSATNTGELFF	TGTGCCAGCAGCTCGGCAACGAACACCGGGGAGCTGTTTTTT
few	TRBV7-3	NA	TRBJ1-1	12	CASSGHYTEAFF	TGTGCCAGCTCGGGACACTACACTGAAGCTTTCTTT
few	TRBV6-5	NA	TRBJ2-2	14	CASRKQGWGGELFF	TGTGCCAGCAGAAAACAGGGTTGGGGCGGGGAGCTGTTTTTT
NA	TRBV12-3/TRBV12-4	NA	TRBJ1-4	13	CASSSFVGEKLFF	TGTGCCAGCAGTTCCTTTGTAGGGGAAAAACTGTTTTTT
many	TRBV5-1	NA	TRBJ1-2	13	CASSQGTVVGYTF	TGCGCCAGCAGCCAAGGGACGGTAGTTGGCTACACCTTC
many	TRBV7-2	TRBD1	TRBJ2-1	13	CASSLGQGRAQFF	TGTGCCAGCAGCTTGGGACAGGGTCGCGCGCAGTTCTTC
few	TRBV7-2	NA	TRBJ1-5	15	CASSFGGTRGQPQHF	TGTGCCAGCAGCTTTGGGGGTACGAGGGGTCAGCCCCAGCATTTT
few	TRBV5-1	TRBD1	TRBJ2-2	15	CASSPGTANTGELFF	TGCGCCAGCAGCCCCGGGACAGCGAACACCGGGGAGCTGTTTTTT
NA	TRBV5-1	NA	TRBJ1-5	13	CASSLDVNQPQHF	TGCGCCAGCAGCTTGGATGTCAATCAGCCCCAGCATTTT
NA	TRBV3-1	NA	TRBJ2-3	13	CASSQVGTDTQYF	TGTGCCAGCAGCCAGGTGGGCACAGATACGCAGTATTTT